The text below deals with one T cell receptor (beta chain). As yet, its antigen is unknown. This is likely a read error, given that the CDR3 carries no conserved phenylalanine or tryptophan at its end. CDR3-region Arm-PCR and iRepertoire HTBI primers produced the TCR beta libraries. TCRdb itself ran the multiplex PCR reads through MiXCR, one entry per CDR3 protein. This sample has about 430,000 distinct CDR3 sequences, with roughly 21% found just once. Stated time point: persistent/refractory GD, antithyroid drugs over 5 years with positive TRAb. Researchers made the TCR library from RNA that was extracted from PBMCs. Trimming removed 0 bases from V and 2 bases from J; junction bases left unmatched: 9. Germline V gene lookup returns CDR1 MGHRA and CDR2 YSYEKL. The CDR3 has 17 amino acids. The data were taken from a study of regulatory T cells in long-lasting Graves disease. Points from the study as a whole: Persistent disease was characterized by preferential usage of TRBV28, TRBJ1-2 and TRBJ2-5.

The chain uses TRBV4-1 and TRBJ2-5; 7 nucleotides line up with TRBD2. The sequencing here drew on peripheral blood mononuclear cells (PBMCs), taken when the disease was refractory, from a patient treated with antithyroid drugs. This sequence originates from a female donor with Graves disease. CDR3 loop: CASSQEGEGGGQETQYL. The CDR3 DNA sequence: TGCGCCAGCAGCCAAGAAGGAGAGGGCGGGGGACAAGAGACCCAGTACCTC.